The sequence of this T cell receptor (beta chain) was determined in a study of T cell responses to AZD1222 COVID-19 vaccine. The data were produced by immunoSEQ multiplex PCR, yet TCRdb's version contains in-frame clones alone and is incomplete. Seen here are some 130,000 clones, 80% to 90% observed once, and the top ten hold 2% to 2.5%. Overall study findings and caveats: The repertoires were collected only after the peak T cell response. Dominant CD4 TCR responses targeted spike regions 160-218 and 743-854. It was only a handful of AZD1222 recipients who were seropositive at baseline.

This clone appeared once. Its antigen remains unknown. The clonotype was recovered from an adult in good health. This material consisted of peripheral blood, taken on day 0 of AZD1222 vaccination.

CDR3 region: CASSSVGGLGQPQHF. In nucleotides, the CDR3 is TGCGCCAGCAGCTCAGTCGGGGGGCTGGGTCAGCCCCAGCATTTT. The chain couples TRBV5-1 to TRBJ1-5, with D perhaps TRBD1 (6 bases). This CDR3 contains 15 residues. Trimming took 3 bases from V and 6 from J, leaving 16 bases between them. Germline loops: CDR1 SGHRS, CDR2 YFSETQ.